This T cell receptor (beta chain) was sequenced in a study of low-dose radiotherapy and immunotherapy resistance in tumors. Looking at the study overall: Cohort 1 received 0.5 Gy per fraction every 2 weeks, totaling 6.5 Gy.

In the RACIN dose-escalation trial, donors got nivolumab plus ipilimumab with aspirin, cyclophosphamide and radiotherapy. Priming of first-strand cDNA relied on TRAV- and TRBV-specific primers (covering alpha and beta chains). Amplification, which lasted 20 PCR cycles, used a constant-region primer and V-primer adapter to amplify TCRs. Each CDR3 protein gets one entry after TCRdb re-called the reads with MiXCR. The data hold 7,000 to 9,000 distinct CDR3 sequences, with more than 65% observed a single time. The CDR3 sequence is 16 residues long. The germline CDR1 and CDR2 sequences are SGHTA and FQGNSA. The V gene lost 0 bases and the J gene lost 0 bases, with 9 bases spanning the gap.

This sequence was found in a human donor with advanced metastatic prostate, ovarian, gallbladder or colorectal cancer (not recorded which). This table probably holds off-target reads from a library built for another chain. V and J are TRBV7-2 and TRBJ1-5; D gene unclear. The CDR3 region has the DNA TGTGCCAGCAGCTTAGCGACGGTTTATAGCAATCAGCCCCAGCATTTT. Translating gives CASSLATVYSNQPQHF.